The T cell receptor (beta chain) under discussion was sequenced for a study of blood T cell repertoires in COVID-19. At the level of the study: Acute-phase and convalescent COVID-19 samples originated in the United States, Italy and Spain.

A Seattle source enrolled patients during active infection and followed them longitudinally. The CDR3 is made up of 13 amino acids. From germline, CDR1 is LNHDA and CDR2 SQIVND (reference sequence). V lost 7 bases, J lost 0 bases, and 9 bases lay in between. Study processing details: Scientists estimated how many nucleated cells there were by amplifying reference gene primers. The data were produced by immunoSEQ multiplex PCR, yet TCRdb's version contains in-frame clones alone and is incomplete. V, J and clone size derive from that table, while D and trimming were established from the DNA sequence. The sample carries 200,000 to 250,000 clones, around 83% recorded once.

This TCR derives from a woman aged 80 or over with COVID-19, enrolled during active disease. The specimen sequenced was peripheral blood. V gene TRBV19 combines with J gene TRBJ2-5, with a possible D match to TRBD2 (7 bases). The CDR3 DNA is TGTGCCAGTATCGGGGGGCACCAAGAGACCCAGTACTTC. This sequence encodes CASIGGHQETQYF.